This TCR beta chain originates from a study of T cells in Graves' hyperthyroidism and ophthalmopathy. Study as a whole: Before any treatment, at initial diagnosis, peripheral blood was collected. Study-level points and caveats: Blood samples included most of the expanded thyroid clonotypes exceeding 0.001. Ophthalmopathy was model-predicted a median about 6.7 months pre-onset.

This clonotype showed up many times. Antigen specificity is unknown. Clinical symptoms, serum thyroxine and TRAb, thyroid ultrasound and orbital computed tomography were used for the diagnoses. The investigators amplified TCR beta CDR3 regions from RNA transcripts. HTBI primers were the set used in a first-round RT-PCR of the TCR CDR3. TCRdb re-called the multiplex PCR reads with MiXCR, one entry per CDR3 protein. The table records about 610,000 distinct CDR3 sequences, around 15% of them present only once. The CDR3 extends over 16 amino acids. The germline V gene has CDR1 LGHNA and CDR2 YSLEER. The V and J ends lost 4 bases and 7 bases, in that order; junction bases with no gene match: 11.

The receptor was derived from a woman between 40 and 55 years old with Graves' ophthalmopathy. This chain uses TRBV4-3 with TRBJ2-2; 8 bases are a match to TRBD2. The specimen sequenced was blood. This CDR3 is CASSPALGLAGGELFF. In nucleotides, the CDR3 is TGCGCCAGCAGCCCAGCTTTAGGACTAGCTGGCGGGGAGCTGTTTTTT.